The 21 T cell receptor beta chains below were found in one sample sequenced in a study of T cells in Graves' hyperthyroidism and ophthalmopathy. There were TCR beta CDR3 regions amplified from RNA transcripts. The study used the HTBI primer set for a first-round RT-PCR of the TCR CDR3. TCRdb re-called the multiplex PCR reads through MiXCR, storing one row per CDR3 protein. This sample yields around 580,000 distinct CDR3 sequences, of which over 15% are seen a single time; 15% to 20% belongs to the top ten. Material for sequencing was blood. The origin of the receptors is a woman younger than 30 with Graves' hyperthyroidism.

The sample holds many counts of this clonotype. CDR3 protein: CATSRDLQGPAADTQYF. CDR3 DNA sequence: TGTGCCACCAGCAGAGATCTACAGGGGCCCGCCGCAGATACGCAGTATTTT. The V and J genes are TRBV15 and TRBJ2-3; 7 bases agree with TRBD1. This CDR3 is built from 17 residues. V lost 0 bases and J lost 4; bases outside the gene matches: 10. The germline gives CDR1 LNHNV, CDR2 YYDKDF (reference sequence).

This clonotype was observed at least ten times. The chain combines TRBV20-1 with TRBJ1-1, with a tentative D call TRBD1 (5 bases). This CDR3 is built from 14 residues. The germline V gene has CDR1 DFQATT and CDR2 SNEGSKA (reference sequence). V lost 2 bases and J lost 4, with 14 bases in between. CDR3 region: CSARKGSGATEAFF. CDR3 coding DNA: TGCAGTGCTAGAAAGGGCAGTGGGGCCACTGAAGCTTTCTTT.

Remarks on this clonotype: One end of the junction fails to match germline, which may point to a read error. This chain links TRBV20-1 with TRBJ1-2; D call uncertain. The CDR3 covers 14 residues. Germline loops: CDR1 DFQATT, CDR2 SNEGSKA (reference sequence). In DNA, the CDR3 is TGCAGTGCTAGAGCAGGAGGCTCTAACTATGGCTGCACCTTC. The encoded protein is CSARAGGSNYGCTF.

J is TRBJ2-4 and V is TRBV20-1; TRBD1 aligns across 8 bases. The last part of the DNA fits TRBJ2-7 better; the J call may be wrong. CDR3 length: 15 residues. Germline V gene lookup returns CDR1 DFQATT and CDR2 SNEGSKA (reference sequence). The CDR3 loop is CSTEARGQEYYEQYF. CDR3 DNA: TGCAGTACTGAAGCCCGGGGACAGGAGTATTACGAGCAGTACTTC.

The CDR3: CASSSTGVNEKLFF. The CDR3 nucleotides read TGTGCCAGCTCATCAACAGGGGTAAATGAAAAACTGTTTTTT. The chain employs TRBV18 and TRBJ1-4, with TRBD1 matching 7 bases. Germline loops: CDR1 KGHSH, CDR2 LQKENI. J was trimmed by 5 bases and V by 5 bases; bases with no gene match: 5. The CDR3 covers 14 residues.

This clonotype was observed many times. The CDR3 DNA sequence: TGTGCCAGCAGTTCCCCGACAGGGACCTATAATTCACCCCTCCACTTT. It specifies CASSSPTGTYNSPLHF. The chain has TRBV6-9 and TRBJ1-6; 7 nucleotides line up with TRBD1. The CDR3 is 16 residues long. V lost 4 bases and J lost 2; bases outside the gene matches: 5. Germline V CDR1 and CDR2: MNHGY, SVAAGI.

This clonotype was picked up many times. The rearrangement joins TRBV5-1 to TRBJ2-3, with D possibly matching TRBD2 (6 bases). V dropped 1 base and J dropped 2 bases, with 11 bases sitting between them. The CDR3 spans 15 residues. Germline V lookup: CDR1 SGHRS, CDR2 YFSETQ. CDR3 bases: TGCGCCAGCAGCTTGCGGGACTCCCCCACAGATACGCAGTATTTT. Translating gives CASSLRDSPTDTQYF. Supplemented by reference TRBV5-1 and TRBJ2-3, the full variable domain reads KAGVTQTPRYLIKTRGQQVTLSCSPISGHRSVSWYQQTPGQGLQFLFEYFSETQRNKGNFPGRFSGRQFSNSRSEMNVSTLELGDSALYLCASSLRDSPTDTQYFGPGTRLTVL.

Ten or more counts support this clonotype. DNA of the CDR3: TGTGCCAGCAGCTTATCTAGCGGGAGAACAGATACGCAGTATTTT. Translating gives CASSLSSGRTDTQYF. The V gene is TRBV7-8, the J gene TRBJ2-3; 10 nucleotides line up with TRBD2. Trimming at V came to 2 bases and at J to 3 bases, leaving 2 bases not matched to a gene. Germline V gives CDR1 SGHVS, CDR2 FQNEAQ. There are 15 residues in the CDR3.

Ten or more counts support this clonotype. The chain links TRBV6-1 to TRBJ2-3; TRBD2 matches 10 bases. Germline V gives CDR1 MNHNS, CDR2 SASEGT. V lost 5 bases to trimming and J lost 1 base; unmatched junction nucleotides: 6. CDR3 length: 16 residues. DNA for the CDR3: TGTGCCAGCAGTTACGCCCTAGCGGGGGGCACAGATACGCAGTATTTT. It codes for CASSYALAGGTDTQYF.

This clonotype has ten or more counts. The chain links TRBV7-9 to TRBJ2-7; D unclear. This CDR3 is 16 amino acids long. Germline lookup yields CDR1 SEHNR and CDR2 FQNEAQ (reference sequence). The V and J ends lost 2 bases and 2 bases respectively, with 16 bases between them. This CDR3 reads CASSLLPDTDPYEQYF. Written as DNA, the CDR3 is TGTGCCAGCAGCTTACTACCAGACACCGACCCCTACGAGCAGTACTTC.

This clonotype was observed many times. V usage is TRBV5-1 and J usage is TRBJ1-1; D not resolved. The CDR3 has 13 amino acids. Germline assignment: CDR1 SGHRS and CDR2 YFSETQ. Trimming took 0 bases from V and 5 from J, leaving 8 bases between them. Here the CDR3 reads CASSLDTGTEAFF. The CDR3 DNA reads TGCGCCAGCAGCTTGGATACGGGGACTGAAGCTTTCTTT.

This clonotype has only a few counts. This may be a read error, as it is one base from a much larger clone. The chain links TRBV3-1 to TRBJ2-7; TRBD2 aligns across 10 bases. The CDR3 sequence is 15 residues long. In germline, CDR1 is LGHDT, CDR2 YNNKEL (reference sequence). For the CDR3, the DNA is TGTGCCTGCAGCCAAGGACCTAGCGGGAGCTACGAGCAGTACTTC. This encodes CACSQGPSGSYEQYF.

This clonotype was detected many times. The V and J genes are TRBV3-1 and TRBJ2-7; D assignment may be TRBD1 or TRBD2 (5 bases each). V was shortened by 1 base and J by 6 bases, with 7 bases between the two germline ends. The germline gives CDR1 LGHDT, CDR2 YNNKEL (reference sequence). The CDR3 extends over 12 amino acids. The CDR3 sequence is CASSQVGVEQYF. In DNA form, the CDR3 reads TGTGCCAGCAGCCAAGTGGGGGTCGAGCAGTACTTC.

The chain uses TRBV6-4 and TRBJ1-2; a weak D match, TRBD1 (6 bases). Germline values: CDR1 MRHNA, CDR2 SNTAGT. Trimming stripped 6 bases from V and 9 bases from J, with 17 bases between. The length of the CDR3 is 13 residues. In DNA, the CDR3 is TGTGCCAGCAGGGCCGACAGGTCTAAGAGCTACACCTTC. It encodes CASRADRSKSYTF.

This clonotype showed up many times. The rearrangement joins TRBV27 to TRBJ2-7; tentative D call: TRBD2 (5 bases). The V end lost 4 bases, the J end lost 2 bases, and 9 bases lay between the germline ends. The length of the CDR3 is 13 residues. Germline CDR1 MNHEY, CDR2 SMNVEV (reference sequence). The CDR3 here is CASSSGETYEQYF. The CDR3 DNA reads as TGTGCCAGCAGTTCTGGGGAGACCTACGAGCAGTACTTC.

This chain joins TRBV7-2 and TRBJ1-3, with D unclear. Per the germline V gene, CDR1 is SGHTA and CDR2 is FQGNSA. V was cut by 8 bases and J by 0 bases, with 8 bases left in between. The CDR3 loop spans 13 amino acids. The DNA for the CDR3 is TGTGCCAGCCGGCAGATCTCTGGAAACACCATATATTTT. This sequence encodes CASRQISGNTIYF.

This clonotype was seen ten or more times. The rearrangement uses TRBV9 and TRBJ2-1; D is unresolved. Trimming took off 4 bases at V and 6 bases at J, with 14 bases between the two ends. Looked up from germline, CDR1 is SGDLS and CDR2 is YYNGEE. The CDR3 runs to 14 residues. The CDR3 spells CASSPSELSNEQFF. The CDR3 DNA is TGTGCCAGCAGCCCCAGTGAGTTGAGCAATGAGCAGTTCTTC. Full variable domain (rest looked up from reference TRBV9 and TRBJ2-1): DSGVTQTPKHLITATGQRVTLRCSPRSGDLSVYWYQQSLDQGLQFLIQYYNGEERAKGNILERFSAQQFPDLHSELNLSSLELGDSALYFCASSPSELSNEQFFGPGTRLTVL.

This clonotype was detected only a few times. The chain is built from TRBV12-3 or TRBV12-4 and TRBJ1-2; D unclear. The CDR3 totals 11 residues. V was cut by 0 bases and J by 10 bases, with 6 bases left in between. The CDR3 region is CASSLAAVYTF. The CDR3 nucleotides read TGTGCCAGCAGTTTAGCGGCAGTCTACACCTTC.

This clonotype has just a few counts. The chain links TRBV3-1 to TRBJ1-2, with D possibly TRBD1 on 6 matching bases. The germline gives CDR1 LGHDT, CDR2 YNNKEL (reference sequence). The germline V and J ends were trimmed by 5 bases and 4 bases, with 23 bases remaining between them. The CDR3 runs to 17 residues. CDR3 nucleotides: TGTGCCAGCAGCTCTTATTTCTCCGGGACACGGAGCTATGGCTACACCTTC. It yields the protein CASSSYFSGTRSYGYTF. The full variable domain, its missing parts supplied by reference TRBV3-1 and TRBJ1-2, is DTAVSQTPKYLVTQMGNDKSIKCEQNLGHDTMYWYKQDSKKFLKIMFSYNNKELIINETVPNRFSPKSPDKAHLNLHINSLELGDSAVYFCASSSYFSGTRSYGYTFGSGTRLTVV.

The chain couples TRBV5-1 to TRBJ2-2, with 9 bases fitting TRBD2. CDR1 SGHRS and CDR2 YFSETQ come from the germline V gene. The CDR3 runs to 17 residues. Unmatched junction bases numbered 7, after V lost 4 bases and J lost 0 bases. The CDR3 spells CASSHTSGRPNTGELFF. CDR3 nucleotides: TGCGCCAGCAGCCATACTAGCGGGCGCCCGAACACCGGGGAGCTGTTTTTT.

This chain joins TRBV12-3 or TRBV12-4 and TRBJ2-7; D not certain. Trimming shortened V by 7 bases and J by 5 bases, and 24 bases separated the two germline ends. The CDR3 length is 16 residues. CDR3 sequence (DNA): TGTGCCAGCATTCACTTGCGTTCTCCAACCCGGGACGAGCAGTACTTC. Its protein product is CASIHLRSPTRDEQYF.